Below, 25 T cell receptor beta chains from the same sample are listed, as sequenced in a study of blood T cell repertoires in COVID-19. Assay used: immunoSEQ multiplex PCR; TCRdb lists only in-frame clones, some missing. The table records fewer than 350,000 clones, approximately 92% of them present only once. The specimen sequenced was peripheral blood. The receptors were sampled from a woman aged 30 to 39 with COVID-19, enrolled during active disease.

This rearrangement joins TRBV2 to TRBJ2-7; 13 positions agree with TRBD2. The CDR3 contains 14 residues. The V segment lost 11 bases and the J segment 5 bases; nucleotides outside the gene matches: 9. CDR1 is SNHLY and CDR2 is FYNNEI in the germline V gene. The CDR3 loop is CAVRLAGGPHEQYF. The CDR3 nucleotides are TGTGCCGTCCGACTAGCGGGAGGCCCCCACGAGCAGTACTTC.

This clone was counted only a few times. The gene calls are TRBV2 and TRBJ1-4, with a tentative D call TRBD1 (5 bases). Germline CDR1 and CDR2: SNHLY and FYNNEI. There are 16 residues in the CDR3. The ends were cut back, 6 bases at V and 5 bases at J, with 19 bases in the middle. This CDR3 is CASSGDSPQLNEKLFF. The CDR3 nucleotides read TGTGCCAGCAGCGGGGACTCCCCTCAACTAAATGAAAAACTGTTTTTT.

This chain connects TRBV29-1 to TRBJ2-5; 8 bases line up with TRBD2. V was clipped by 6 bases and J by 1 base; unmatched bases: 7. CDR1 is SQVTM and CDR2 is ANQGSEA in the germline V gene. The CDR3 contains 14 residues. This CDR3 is CSVAILAVQETQYF. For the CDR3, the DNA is TGCAGCGTAGCAATACTAGCGGTCCAAGAGACCCAGTACTTC.

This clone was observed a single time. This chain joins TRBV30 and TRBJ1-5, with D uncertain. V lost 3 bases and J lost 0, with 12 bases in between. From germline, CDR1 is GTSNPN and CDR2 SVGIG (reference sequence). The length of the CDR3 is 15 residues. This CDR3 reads CAWRDSGFSNQPQHF. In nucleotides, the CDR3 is TGTGCCTGGAGAGATTCCGGGTTTAGCAATCAGCCCCAGCATTTT.

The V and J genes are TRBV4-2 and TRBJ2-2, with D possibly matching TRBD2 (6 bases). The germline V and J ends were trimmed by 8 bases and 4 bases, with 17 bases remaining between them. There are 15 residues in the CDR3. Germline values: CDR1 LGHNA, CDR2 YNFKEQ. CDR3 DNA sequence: TGTGCCAGCGGAATTACGGTGGGGGGCACCGGGGAGCTGTTTTTT. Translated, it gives CASGITVGGTGELFF.

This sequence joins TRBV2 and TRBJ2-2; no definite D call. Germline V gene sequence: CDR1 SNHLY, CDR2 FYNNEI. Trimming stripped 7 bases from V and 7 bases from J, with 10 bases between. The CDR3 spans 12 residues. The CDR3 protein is CASMLDGGELFF. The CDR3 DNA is TGTGCCAGCATGTTAGATGGCGGGGAGCTGTTTTTT.

CDR3 loop: CASSQILAGVGETQYF. The CDR3 DNA is TGCGCCAGCAGCCAAATACTAGCGGGAGTAGGAGAGACCCAGTACTTC. This chain links TRBV4-1 with TRBJ2-5; 11 positions match TRBD2. Losses at the gene ends were 2 bases for V and 4 bases for J; bases not matched to a gene: 6. The germline V gene encodes CDR1 MGHRA and CDR2 YSYEKL. The CDR3 is 16 residues long.

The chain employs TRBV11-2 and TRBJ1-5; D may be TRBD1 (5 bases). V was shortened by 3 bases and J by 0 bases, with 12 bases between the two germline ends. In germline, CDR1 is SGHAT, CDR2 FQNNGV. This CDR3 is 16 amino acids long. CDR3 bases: TGTGCCAGCAGCTTTCAAACAGGCCTTAGCAATCAGCCCCAGCATTTT. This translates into CASSFQTGLSNQPQHF.

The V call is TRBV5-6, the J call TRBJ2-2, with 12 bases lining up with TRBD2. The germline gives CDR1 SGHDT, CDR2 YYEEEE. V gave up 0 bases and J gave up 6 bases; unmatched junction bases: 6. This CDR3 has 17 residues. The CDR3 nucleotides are TGTGCCAGCAGCTTGGCCCTGACTAGCGGGAGCGCCGGGGAGCTGTTTTTT. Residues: CASSLALTSGSAGELFF.

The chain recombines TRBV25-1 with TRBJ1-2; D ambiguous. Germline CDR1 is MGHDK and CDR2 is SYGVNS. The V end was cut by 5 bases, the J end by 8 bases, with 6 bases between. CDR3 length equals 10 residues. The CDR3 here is CASSSEGYTF. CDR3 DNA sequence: TGTGCCAGCAGTTCGGAGGGCTACACCTTC.

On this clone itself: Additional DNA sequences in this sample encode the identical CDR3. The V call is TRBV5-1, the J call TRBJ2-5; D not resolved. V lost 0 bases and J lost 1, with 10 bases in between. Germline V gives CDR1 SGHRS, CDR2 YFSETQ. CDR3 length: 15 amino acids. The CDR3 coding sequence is TGCGCCAGCAGCTTGGGGGCAGGATCCCAAGAGACCCAGTACTTC. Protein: CASSLGAGSQETQYF.

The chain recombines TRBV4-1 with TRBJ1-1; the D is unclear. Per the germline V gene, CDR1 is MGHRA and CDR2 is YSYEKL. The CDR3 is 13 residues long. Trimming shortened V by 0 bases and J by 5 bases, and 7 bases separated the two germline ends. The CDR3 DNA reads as TGCGCCAGCAGCCAAGAAACGGGAACTGAAGCTTTCTTT. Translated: CASSQETGTEAFF.

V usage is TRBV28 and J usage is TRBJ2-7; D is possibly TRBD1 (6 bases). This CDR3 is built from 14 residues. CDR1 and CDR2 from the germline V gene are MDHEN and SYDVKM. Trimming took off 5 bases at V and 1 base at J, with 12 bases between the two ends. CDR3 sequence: CASSKRTASYEQYF. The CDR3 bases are TGTGCCAGCAGTAAGCGGACAGCGTCCTACGAGCAGTACTTC.

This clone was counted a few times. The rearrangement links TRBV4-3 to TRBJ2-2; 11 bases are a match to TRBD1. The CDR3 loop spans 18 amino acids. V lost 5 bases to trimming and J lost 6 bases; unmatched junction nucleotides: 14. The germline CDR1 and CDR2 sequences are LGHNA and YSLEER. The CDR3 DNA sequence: TGCGCCAGCAGCTTTGCCCCACCGGGACAGGGGGACGCCGGGGAGCTGTTTTTT. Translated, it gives CASSFAPPGQGDAGELFF.

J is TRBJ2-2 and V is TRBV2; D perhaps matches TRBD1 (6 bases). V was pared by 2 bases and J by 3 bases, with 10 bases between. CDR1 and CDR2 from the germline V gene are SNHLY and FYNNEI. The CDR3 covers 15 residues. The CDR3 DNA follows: TGTGCCAGCAGTGAACCCCACAGGGACACCGGGGAGCTGTTTTTT. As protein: CASSEPHRDTGELFF.

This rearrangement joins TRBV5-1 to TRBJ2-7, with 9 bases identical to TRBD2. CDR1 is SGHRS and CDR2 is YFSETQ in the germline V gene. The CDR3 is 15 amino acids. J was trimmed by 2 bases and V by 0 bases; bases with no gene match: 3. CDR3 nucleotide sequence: TGCGCCAGCAGCTTGGATAGCGGGAGCACCTACGAGCAGTACTTC. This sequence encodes CASSLDSGSTYEQYF.

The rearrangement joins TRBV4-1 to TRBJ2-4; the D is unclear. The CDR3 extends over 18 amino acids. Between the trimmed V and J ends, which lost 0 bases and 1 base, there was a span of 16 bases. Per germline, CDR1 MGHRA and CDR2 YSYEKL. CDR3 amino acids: CASSQDVGGAQAKNIQYF. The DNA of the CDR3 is TGCGCCAGCAGCCAAGATGTCGGCGGCGCCCAGGCCAAAAACATTCAGTACTTC.

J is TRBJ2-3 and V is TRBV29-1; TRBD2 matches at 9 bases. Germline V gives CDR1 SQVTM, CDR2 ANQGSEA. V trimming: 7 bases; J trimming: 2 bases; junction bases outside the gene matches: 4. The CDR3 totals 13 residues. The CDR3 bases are TGCAGCGGTAGACTAGCGGACACAGATACGCAGTATTTT. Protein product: CSGRLADTDTQYF.

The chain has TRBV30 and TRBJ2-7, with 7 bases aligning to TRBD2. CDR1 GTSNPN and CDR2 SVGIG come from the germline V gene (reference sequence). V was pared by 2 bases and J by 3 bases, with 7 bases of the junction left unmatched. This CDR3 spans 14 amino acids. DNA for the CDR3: TGTGCCTGGAGTTGGGGCGGGAGCGTCTACGAGCAGTACTTC. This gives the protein CAWSWGGSVYEQYF.

The CDR3 DNA follows: TGCGCCAGCAGCTTGGTAACTAGCGGGGGCGGCGAGCAGTACTTC. This codes for CASSLVTSGGGEQYF. The chain links TRBV5-1 to TRBJ2-7; 11 bases line up with TRBD2. With V trimmed by 0 bases and J by 6 bases, 5 bases remained unmatched. This CDR3 region has 15 residues. Germline V CDR1 and CDR2: SGHRS, YFSETQ.

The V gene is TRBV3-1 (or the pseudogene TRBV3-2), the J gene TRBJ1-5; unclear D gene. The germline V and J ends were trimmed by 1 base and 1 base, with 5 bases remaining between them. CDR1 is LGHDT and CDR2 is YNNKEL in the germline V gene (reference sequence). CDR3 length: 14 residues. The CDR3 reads CASSQGGSNQPQHF. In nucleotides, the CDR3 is TGTGCCAGCAGCCAAGGCGGCAGCAATCAGCCCCAGCATTTT.

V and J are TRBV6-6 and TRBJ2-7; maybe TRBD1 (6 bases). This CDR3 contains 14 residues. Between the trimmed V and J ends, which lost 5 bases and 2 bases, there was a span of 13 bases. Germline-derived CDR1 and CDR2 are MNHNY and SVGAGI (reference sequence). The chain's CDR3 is CASSTSGQTYEQYF. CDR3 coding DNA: TGTGCCAGCAGTACCTCAGGACAGACCTACGAGCAGTACTTC.

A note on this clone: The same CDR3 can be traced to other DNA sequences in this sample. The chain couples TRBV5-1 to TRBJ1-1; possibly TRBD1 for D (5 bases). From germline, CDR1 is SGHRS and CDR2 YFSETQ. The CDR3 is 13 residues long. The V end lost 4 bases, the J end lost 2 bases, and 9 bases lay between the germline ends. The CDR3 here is CASSPGGNTEAFF. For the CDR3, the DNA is TGCGCCAGCAGCCCCGGGGGTAACACTGAAGCTTTCTTT.

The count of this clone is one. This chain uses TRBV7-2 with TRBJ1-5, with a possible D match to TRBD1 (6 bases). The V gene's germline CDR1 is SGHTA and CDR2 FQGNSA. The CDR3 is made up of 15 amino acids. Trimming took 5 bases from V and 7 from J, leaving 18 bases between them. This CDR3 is CASSPDRGGTQPQHF. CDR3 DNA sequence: TGTGCCAGCAGCCCTGACAGAGGGGGAACCCAGCCCCAGCATTTT.

CDR3 loop: CASSPPGTSGYNEQFF. For the CDR3, the DNA is TGTGCCAGCTCACCACCGGGGACTAGCGGCTACAATGAGCAGTTCTTC. The chain has TRBV18 and TRBJ2-1; 11 nucleotides line up with TRBD2. The CDR3 spans 16 residues. J was trimmed by 3 bases and V by 0 bases; bases with no gene match: 1. In germline, CDR1 is KGHSH, CDR2 LQKENI. Full variable domain (remainder filled in from reference TRBV18 and TRBJ2-1): NAGVMQNPRHLVRRRGQEARLRCSPMKGHSHVYWYRQLPEEGLKFMVYLQKENIIDESGMPKERFSAEFPKEGPSILRIQQVVRGDSAAYFCASSPPGTSGYNEQFFGPGTRLTVL.